These T cell receptor beta chains were read from a single sample in a study of vaccination and CD4 T cells after COVID-19. These TCRs are of unknown antigen specificity. Each CDR3 protein gets one entry after TCRdb re-called the PCR reads with MiXCR. The table lists 20,000 to 25,000 distinct CDR3 sequences, approximately 56% of them singletons. The sequences come from CD4+ T cells from blood, cultured in vitro, collected after SARS-CoV-2 vaccination. These receptors originate from a human donor who received a COVID-19 vaccine. Each CDR3 is given with its conserved first and last residue.

TRBV6-1	TRBJ1-6	CASSEAPGRDSPLHF
TRBV7-2	TRBJ2-3	CASSSRTGSTDTQYF
TRBV19	TRBJ2-5	CASSRGAQETQYF
TRBV20-1	TRBJ1-2	CSARGVNGYTF
TRBV6-5	TRBJ2-2	CASSYWDRVAGELFF
TRBV20-1	TRBJ2-5	CSATLFGGAGHKQETQYF
TRBV20-1	TRBJ2-1	CSARVGSSYNEQFF
TRBV2	TRBJ1-6	CASSGQGARSPLHF
TRBV28	TRBJ1-5	CASSSRGLGNQPQHF
TRBV25-1	TRBJ1-1	CASSGGLRGEAFF
TRBV2	TRBJ1-1	CASSRQGARTEASF
TRBV6-2/TRBV6-3	TRBJ1-1	CACEPVRPMNTEAFF
TRBV6-5	TRBJ1-2	CASSYSRGGYTF
TRBV5-1	TRBJ1-2	CASSPSTGDYGYTF
TRBV30	TRBJ1-2	CAWIGEYGYTF
TRBV6-1	TRBJ1-2	CASRKRPETDYGYTF
TRBV11-2	TRBJ1-5	CASSLQGQSNQPQHF
TRBV10-1	TRBJ2-2	CASSEHRDGNTGELFF
TRBV6-1	TRBJ1-2	CASSDKLYGYTF
TRBV7-2	TRBJ2-7	CASSLGRTYEQYF
TRBV12-3/TRBV12-4	TRBJ1-3	CASSRGNTIYF
TRBV7-8	TRBJ1-5	CASSPRGSNQPQHF
TRBV6-5	TRBJ1-1	CASSYSPGVTEAFF
TRBV12-3/TRBV12-4	TRBJ2-3	CASSLEDRVTDTQYF
TRBV15	TRBJ1-6	CATSRDISESPLHF
TRBV24-1	TRBJ2-5	CATPRGTSGGEQETQYF
TRBV20-1	TRBJ1-3	CSARPPAPTPPYSGNTIYF
TRBV30	TRBJ1-1	CAWSATGGTEAFF
TRBV7-3	TRBJ2-5	CASSPGGGVGETQYF
TRBV2	TRBJ2-5	CASSEPTSGLSQETQYF
TRBV15	TRBJ1-1	CATSSDRVNTEAFF
TRBV2	TRBJ1-5	CASSPDRYNQPQHF
TRBV19	TRBJ1-2	CASSRDGNYGYTF
TRBV20-1	TRBJ1-6	CSASWAGNNNSPLHF
TRBV2	TRBJ1-6	CASKGGLDYNSPLHF
TRBV21-1	TRBJ1-3	CASTSGDSSGNTIYF
TRBV11-2	TRBJ1-1	CASSSSGGADTEAFF
TRBV27	TRBJ1-4	CASSLSGGVGEKLFF
TRBV6-1	TRBJ1-5	CASSEATLTDQPQHF
TRBV10-3	TRBJ1-2	CAISESTASDYGYTF
TRBV27	TRBJ1-1	CASSPLDRGGTEAFF